These 20 T cell receptor beta chains originate from one sample sequenced in a study of siplizumab effects on memory and regulatory T cells. Sequenced by immunoSEQ multiplex PCR; TCRdb stores in-frame clones only, minus some. The sample includes about 62,000 clones, less than 80% of them seen just once. Specimen: memory CD4+ T cells sorted from blood. The origin of the receptors is a human donor in good health.

CDR3 loop: CATSRDYGLDVYGYTF. The CDR3 DNA follows: TGTGCCACCAGCAGAGATTATGGCCTAGATGTCTATGGCTACACCTTC. The chain recombines TRBV15 with TRBJ1-2; D unresolved. Trimming pared 0 bases from V and 4 bases from J, leaving 15 bases between. This CDR3 comprises 16 residues. In germline, CDR1 is LNHNV, CDR2 YYDKDF (reference sequence).

V is TRBV5-8 and J is TRBJ2-2; 7 bases line up with TRBD1. After removal of 2 bases from V and 3 bases from J, the junction contained 7 bases not matched to a gene. The CDR3 spans 16 residues. The V gene's germline CDR1 is SGHTS and CDR2 YDEGEE. The chain's CDR3 is CASSLRGTVYTGELFF. CDR3 sequence (DNA): TGTGCCAGCAGCTTACGTGGGACAGTCTACACCGGGGAGCTGTTTTTT.

The chain links TRBV28 to TRBJ1-4; maybe TRBD1 (6 bases). V lost 7 bases, J lost 3 bases, and 12 bases lay in between. CDR1 and CDR2 from the germline V gene are MDHEN and SYDVKM. This CDR3 comprises 14 residues. This chain's CDR3 is CASIRGQANEKLFF. DNA of the CDR3: TGTGCCAGCATACGGGGACAAGCTAATGAAAAACTGTTTTTT.

The chain recombines TRBV19 with TRBJ1-1; TRBD1 matches 7 bases. The germline V gene has CDR1 LNHDA and CDR2 SQIVND (reference sequence). This CDR3 has 14 amino acids. Losses at the gene ends were 7 bases for V and 0 bases for J; bases not matched to a gene: 5. The CDR3 coding sequence is TGTGCCAGTATTACGACAGGGTTGAACACTGAAGCTTTCTTT. Amino acid sequence: CASITTGLNTEAFF.

This chain uses TRBV28 with TRBJ2-2, with TRBD2 identical over 10 bases. V shed 5 bases and J 5 bases; nucleotides not matched to a gene: 14. Germline V CDR1 and CDR2: MDHEN, SYDVKM. The CDR3 consists of 18 residues. CDR3 residues: CASSPPARAGGLTGELFF. The CDR3 DNA is TGTGCCAGCAGTCCCCCAGCCCGAGCGGGGGGGCTTACCGGGGAGCTGTTTTTT.

This clone came up a few times. V and J are TRBV28 and TRBJ1-5, with D perhaps TRBD1 (6 bases). The CDR3 has 16 amino acids. V was cut by 6 bases and J by 5 bases, with 20 bases left in between. Germline CDR1 MDHEN, CDR2 SYDVKM. The CDR3 nucleotides are TGTGCCAGCAGACTCGCACGGGACATCACGTATCAGCCCCAGCATTTT. Its translation: CASRLARDITYQPQHF.

The genes are TRBV5-1 and TRBJ2-7, with 8 positions matching TRBD2. After removal of 4 bases from V and 4 bases from J, the junction contained 10 bases not matched to a gene. The CDR3 spans 15 residues. CDR1 is SGHRS and CDR2 is YFSETQ in the germline V gene. The CDR3 is CASSPYSGAEYEQYF. CDR3 in DNA: TGCGCCAGCAGCCCTTATAGCGGGGCGGAATACGAGCAGTACTTC. The whole variable domain, remainder taken from reference TRBV5-1 and TRBJ2-7, is KAGVTQTPRYLIKTRGQQVTLSCSPISGHRSVSWYQQTPGQGLQFLFEYFSETQRNKGNFPGRFSGRQFSNSRSEMNVSTLELGDSALYLCASSPYSGAEYEQYFGPGTRLTVT.

The chain employs TRBV5-4 and TRBJ2-5; the match to TRBD2 covers 7 bases. Losses at the gene ends were 6 bases for V and 4 bases for J; bases not matched to a gene: 12. Germline V gives CDR1 SGHNT, CDR2 YYREEE (reference sequence). The CDR3 extends over 15 amino acids. The CDR3 protein is CASTSWAGDGETQYF. In nucleotides, the CDR3 is TGTGCCAGCACCTCATGGGCGGGGGATGGAGAGACCCAGTACTTC.

This rearrangement joins TRBV7-8 to TRBJ2-3; D is unclear. CDR3 size: 15 residues. V dropped 4 bases and J dropped 4 bases, with 15 bases sitting between them. Germline CDR1 and CDR2: SGHVS and FQNEAQ. The CDR3, as DNA: TGTGCCAGCAGCTCCTCGATTAGCATGTCAGATACGCAGTATTTT. Its protein is CASSSSISMSDTQYF.

The gene calls are TRBV9 and TRBJ2-5, with D unclear. Trimming took 0 bases from V and 3 from J, leaving 6 bases between them. Germline loops: CDR1 SGDLS, CDR2 YYNGEE. The CDR3 totals 13 residues. The CDR3 region has the DNA TGTGCCAGCAGCGTAGGCATTAAAGAGACCCAGTACTTC. This sequence encodes CASSVGIKETQYF.

The V and J genes are TRBV18 and TRBJ1-3; no clear D. Germline V gene data show CDR1 as KGHSH and CDR2 as LQKENI. The CDR3 sequence is 15 residues long. Between the trimmed V and J ends, which lost 3 bases and 0 bases, there was a span of 9 bases. As DNA, the CDR3 is TGTGCCAGCTCACCCCTAAGCCTCTCTGGAAACACCATATATTTT. Translated: CASSPLSLSGNTIYF.

This chain connects TRBV5-8 to TRBJ1-3, with 11 nucleotides matching TRBD1. The CDR3 has 16 residues. The germline CDR1 and CDR2 sequences are SGHTS and YDEGEE. Trimming took 1 base from V and 4 from J; bases not matched to a gene: 4. The CDR3 region has the DNA TGTGCCAGCAGCTTGTATCGGACAGGGGGCGGAAACACCATATATTTT. This translates into CASSLYRTGGGNTIYF. Based on the CDR3 plus reference TRBV5-8 and TRBJ1-3, the full variable domain is EAGVTQSPTHLIKTRGQQATLRCSPISGHTSVYWYQQALGLGLQFLLWYDEGEERNRGNFPPRFSGRQFPNYSSELNVNALELEDSALYLCASSLYRTGGGNTIYFGEGSWLTVV.

The chain combines TRBV25-1 with TRBJ2-1; 12 bases agree with TRBD2. J gave up 8 bases and V 3 bases, and 5 bases lay outside the gene matches. There are 15 residues in the CDR3. CDR1 is MGHDK, CDR2 SYGVNS, per germline. In DNA form, the CDR3 reads TGTGCCAGCAGTGAGACTAGCGGGGGTTTTGATGAGCAGTTCTTC. Translated: CASSETSGGFDEQFF.

The genes are TRBV7-2 and TRBJ1-3; the D is unclear. Germline CDR1 and CDR2: SGHTA and FQGNSA. The CDR3 extends over 15 amino acids. Trimming removed 5 bases from V and 1 base from J, with 12 bases in between. In DNA form, the CDR3 reads TGTGCCAGCAGCCCAGGAGTAGTTTCTGGAAACACCATATATTTT. Translating gives CASSPGVVSGNTIYF. The full variable domain, its missing parts supplied by reference TRBV7-2 and TRBJ1-3, is GAGVSQSPSNKVTEKGKDVELRCDPISGHTALYWYRQSLGQGLEFLIYFQGNSAPDKSGLPSDRFSAERTGGSVSTLTIQRTQQEDSAVYLCASSPGVVSGNTIYFGEGSWLTVV.

The chain has TRBV7-2 and TRBJ1-2; 7 bases align to TRBD1. Germline V gene sequence: CDR1 SGHTA, CDR2 FQGNSA. V lost 2 bases to trimming and J lost 3 bases; unmatched junction nucleotides: 3. The CDR3 is made up of 14 amino acids. The CDR3 is CASSLPTGHYGYTF. The CDR3 DNA reads as TGTGCCAGCAGCTTACCGACAGGGCACTATGGCTACACCTTC. Combining the CDR3 with reference TRBV7-2 and TRBJ1-2 gives the whole variable domain GAGVSQSPSNKVTEKGKDVELRCDPISGHTALYWYRQSLGQGLEFLIYFQGNSAPDKSGLPSDRFSAERTGGSVSTLTIQRTQQEDSAVYLCASSLPTGHYGYTFGSGTRLTVV.

The gene calls are TRBV6-5 and TRBJ2-2, with TRBD1 matching over 9 bases. Germline V lookup: CDR1 MNHEY, CDR2 SVGAGI. CDR3 length: 15 residues. V gave up 5 bases and J gave up 7 bases; unmatched junction bases: 8. This CDR3 reads CASSVRQGVGGELFF. The CDR3 DNA reads as TGTGCCAGCAGTGTTCGACAGGGGGTCGGCGGGGAGCTGTTTTTT.

This chain's CDR3 is CASRPTPNSYEQYF. The CDR3 region has the DNA TGTGCCAGCAGACCTACACCGAACTCCTACGAGCAGTACTTC. The chain is built from TRBV6-4 and TRBJ2-7; D not certain. V gave up 6 bases and J gave up 0 bases, with 12 bases separating them. The CDR3 totals 14 residues. The germline V gene has CDR1 MRHNA and CDR2 SNTAGT.

V gene TRBV18 combines with J gene TRBJ2-7; 9 bases fit TRBD1. The V gene end was trimmed by 6 bases and the J gene end by 4 bases; junction bases not matched to a gene: 4. This CDR3 has 13 amino acids. CDR1 is KGHSH and CDR2 is LQKENI in the germline V gene. CDR3 amino acids: CASSPGTGYEQYF. Here the CDR3 DNA reads TGTGCCAGCTCGCCGGGGACAGGGTACGAGCAGTACTTC.

The chain employs TRBV10-3 and TRBJ1-3; 10 nucleotides line up with TRBD1. This CDR3 has 15 residues. Germline V CDR1 and CDR2: ENHRY, SYGVKD. The J segment lost 3 bases and the V segment lost 5 bases, leaving 4 bases of the junction unmatched. CDR3 DNA: TGTGCCATCAGTCCCGGGACAGGGGTTGGAAACACCATATATTTT. Translation: CAISPGTGVGNTIYF.

V usage is TRBV9 and J usage is TRBJ1-1; 7 positions match TRBD1. V was clipped by 0 bases and J by 1 base; unmatched bases: 0. CDR3 size: 14 residues. CDR1 SGDLS and CDR2 YYNGEE come from the germline V gene. CDR3 amino acids: CASSVGQGNTEAFF. In DNA form, the CDR3 reads TGTGCCAGCAGCGTAGGACAGGGGAACACTGAAGCTTTCTTT.